The clone carrying this T cell receptor (beta chain) has a handful of counts. What it binds is unknown. This entry is derived from a study of CD8 T cells in ankylosing spondylitis. CDR1 SGHRS and CDR2 YFSETQ come from the germline V gene. The CDR3 runs to 16 residues. V dropped 0 bases and J dropped 2 bases, with 14 bases sitting between them. Quantitative 5'-RACE with molecular barcodes produced the TCR beta libraries. TCRdb reanalysed the 5' RACE reads using MiXCR and keeps one entry per CDR3 protein. The repertoire holds 250,000 to 350,000 distinct CDR3 sequences, over 15% seen once, with roughly 8% in the top ten. General study results and limits: Peripheral blood held disease-linked clones only at relatively low frequency, and these were CD8+. Seven to nine highly homologous variants made up a TCR beta motif that seemed to typify ankylosing spondylitis blood. Reported data indicate significant enrichment of disease-linked clones within matched ankylosing spondylitis synovial fluid.

The specimen sequenced was blood, either unsorted or a sorted T cell fraction (not recorded which). The chain employs TRBV5-1 and TRBJ2-5, with D tentatively TRBD1 (5 bases). The clonotype comes from a male donor with ankylosing spondylitis or in good health (not recorded which). This CDR3 is CASSLAIGANQETQYF. CDR3 DNA sequence: TGCGCCAGCAGCTTGGCGATAGGGGCGAATCAAGAGACCCAGTACTTC.